These 10 T cell receptor beta chains were all obtained from the same sample, sequenced in a study of blood T cells in healthy people across ages. Through a sample-barcoded 5' primer and a J-beta primer mix, a second PCR was run for roughly 6 to 12 cycles. From the 5' RACE reads, TCRdb called clonotypes with MiXCR, one entry per CDR3 protein. This table has 760,000 or so distinct CDR3 sequences, around 25% appearing once. The same sample was also used in a study of T cells of mothers and their children.

The sequencing input was blood. Source of these receptors: a boy younger than 18 in good health.

This clonotype has a handful of counts. The V call is TRBV7-2, the J call TRBJ1-5, with D perhaps matching TRBD1 (5 bases). The germline gives CDR1 SGHTA, CDR2 FQGNSA. Trimming took 6 bases from V and 6 from J, leaving 12 bases between them. The CDR3 runs 13 residues. In DNA form, the CDR3 reads TGTGCCAGCAGTACCAGGGATGGTCAGCCCCAGCATTTT. This sequence encodes CASSTRDGQPQHF.

The chain recombines TRBV7-6 with TRBJ2-5, with TRBD2 as a possible D gene (5 bases). Germline values: CDR1 SGHVS, CDR2 FNYEAQ. V dropped 5 bases and J dropped 5 bases, with 18 bases sitting between them. The CDR3 contains 15 residues. The CDR3 sequence is CASSVQTGNMETQYF. The CDR3 DNA is TGTGCCAGCAGCGTACAAACCGGGAACATGGAGACCCAGTACTTC.

The chain is built from TRBV7-3 and TRBJ2-5; the match to TRBD1 covers 8 bases. The J call is in doubt because the DNA end fits TRBJ2-1 better. This CDR3 is 15 amino acids long. CDR1 is SGHTA, CDR2 FQGTGA, per germline. The CDR3 coding sequence is TGTGCCAGCAGCTTAACGGGGCAGGGGGCCTATGAGCAGTTCTTC. Its translation: CASSLTGQGAYEQFF.

The rearrangement links TRBV6-1 to TRBJ2-3; 11 bases map to TRBD1. The CDR3 length is 17 residues. V lost 2 bases to trimming and J lost 0 bases; unmatched junction nucleotides: 4. Germline CDR1 MNHNS, CDR2 SASEGT. The CDR3: CASSELGTGGSTDTQYF. CDR3 DNA: TGTGCCAGCAGTGAACTTGGGACAGGGGGAAGCACAGATACGCAGTATTTT.

In nucleotides, the CDR3 is TGTGCCAGCAGTGGCGGCGGGCGGGGCAAAGAGACCCAGTACTTC. Its translation: CASSGGGRGKETQYF. The chain is built from TRBV28 and TRBJ2-5, with D possibly being TRBD2 (6 bases). The V end was cut by 5 bases, the J end by 3 bases, with 16 bases between. The CDR3 runs 15 residues. The germline CDR1 and CDR2 sequences are MDHEN and SYDVKM.

This chain connects TRBV7-2 to TRBJ2-5; D may be TRBD1 (5 bases). The end of the DNA fits TRBJ2-7 better, so the J call may be wrong. The V gene's germline CDR1 is SGHTA and CDR2 FQGNSA. There are 15 residues in the CDR3. DNA for the CDR3: TGTGCCAGCAGCCGACGGGCAGGGTTTGGCTACGAGCAGTACTTC. This sequence encodes CASSRRAGFGYEQYF.

There are a few counts of this clonotype. The gene calls are TRBV5-1 and TRBJ1-1; D unresolved. The germline V gene encodes CDR1 SGHRS and CDR2 YFSETQ. This CDR3 comprises 13 residues. With 3 bases removed from V and 1 base from J, the gap between germline ends came to 7 bases. CDR3 in amino acids: CASSWRQNTEAFF. Here the CDR3 DNA reads TGCGCCAGCAGCTGGCGACAGAACACTGAAGCTTTCTTT.

This clonotype was observed a handful of times. V is TRBV29-1 and J is TRBJ2-1, with 7 bases identical to TRBD1. The CDR3 totals 15 residues. The germline V gene encodes CDR1 SQVTM and CDR2 ANQGSEA. Losses at the gene ends were 2 bases for V and 9 bases for J; bases not matched to a gene: 13. CDR3 nucleotide sequence: TGCAGCGTTGAAATACACGAAACCAGGGGGTTTGAGCAGTTCTTC. Translating it yields CSVEIHETRGFEQFF.

The chain carries TRBV15 and TRBJ2-6, with unresolved D. Trimming removed 1 base from V and 2 bases from J, with 6 bases in between. The CDR3 has 15 residues. Germline CDR1 and CDR2: LNHNV and YYDKDF (reference sequence). This CDR3 is CATSRVRAGANVLTF. As DNA, the CDR3 is TGTGCCACCAGCAGAGTAAGGGCTGGGGCCAACGTCCTGACTTTC.

The genes are TRBV10-3 and TRBJ2-7; a possible D gene is TRBD1 (6 bases). The CDR3 has 12 residues. Trimming removed 7 bases from V and 2 bases from J, with 9 bases in between. Germline V gene data show CDR1 as ENHRY and CDR2 as SYGVKD. The CDR3 DNA sequence: TGTGCCATCAAACAGGGCCCCTACGAGCAGTACTTC. Translating gives CAIKQGPYEQYF.